These T cell receptor beta chains were read from a single sample in a study of cytomegalovirus exposure and HLA in healthy donors. The repertoire was sequenced with immunoSEQ multiplex PCR; TCRdb's copy has only in-frame clones and lacks some. The repertoire holds roughly 100,000 clones, around four fifths seen once, with around 1.3% in the top ten. Sequenced input: PBMCs. The receptor set was obtained from a man aged 30 to 39 in good health and CMV-seronegative. Both conserved end residues are part of each CDR3. The D gene is left open where the match is weak. Size is stated for part of the rows, as once, few or many counts, or as a class when the clone is expanded.

d_gene: .; abundance: few; j_gene: TRBJ2-7; v_gene: TRBV10-1; CDR3aa: CASSEGGRSYEQYF; CDR3nt: TGCGCCAGCAGTGAAGGCGGGCGGTCCTACGAGCAGTACTTC
d_gene: .; abundance: few; j_gene: TRBJ2-7; v_gene: TRBV13; CDR3aa: CASSSLREQYF; CDR3nt: TGTGCCAGCAGCTCCCTGCGCGAGCAGTACTTC
d_gene: .; abundance: .; j_gene: TRBJ1-2; v_gene: TRBV25-1; CDR3aa: CASSESETSGYGYTF; CDR3nt: TGTGCCAGCAGTGAATCGGAGACCTCCGGCTATGGCTACACCTTC
d_gene: .; abundance: .; j_gene: TRBJ1-1; v_gene: TRBV10-1; CDR3aa: CASSESYGQGYVAFF; CDR3nt: TGCGCCAGCAGTGAGTCATACGGGCAGGGTTACGTAGCTTTCTTT
d_gene: .; abundance: .; j_gene: TRBJ2-5; v_gene: TRBV18; CDR3aa: CASSPGAQETQYF; CDR3nt: TGTGCCAGCTCCCCAGGGGCCCAAGAGACCCAGTACTTC
d_gene: .; abundance: .; j_gene: TRBJ2-3; v_gene: TRBV7-2; CDR3aa: CASSLAQGSYTQYF; CDR3nt: TGTGCCAGCAGCTTAGCCCAGGGTAGCTATACGCAGTATTTT
d_gene: .; abundance: .; j_gene: TRBJ1-5; v_gene: TRBV5-8; CDR3aa: CASSLGTAGTNQPQHF; CDR3nt: TGTGCCAGCAGCTTAGGAACAGCCGGAACCAATCAGCCCCAGCATTTT
d_gene: TRBD1; abundance: .; j_gene: TRBJ1-2; v_gene: TRBV4-3; CDR3aa: CASSQSGTGAGYTF; CDR3nt: TGCGCCAGCAGCCAGTCGGGGACAGGGGCCGGCTACACCTTC
d_gene: TRBD1; abundance: .; j_gene: TRBJ1-3; v_gene: TRBV6-1; CDR3aa: CASSEFRGSGNTIYF; CDR3nt: TGTGCCAGCAGTGAATTCAGGGGGTCTGGAAACACCATATATTTT
d_gene: TRBD1; abundance: .; j_gene: TRBJ2-6; v_gene: TRBV4-3; CDR3aa: CASSQTGGSSGANVLTF; CDR3nt: TGCGCCAGCAGCCAAACAGGGGGAAGCTCTGGGGCCAACGTCCTGACTTTC
d_gene: .; abundance: .; j_gene: TRBJ2-3; v_gene: TRBV5-1; CDR3aa: CASSLDGSRTDTQYF; CDR3nt: TGCGCCAGCAGCTTGGATGGTTCCCGGACAGATACGCAGTATTTT
d_gene: .; abundance: .; j_gene: TRBJ2-7; v_gene: TRBV5-6; CDR3aa: CASSLVSSYEQYF; CDR3nt: TGTGCCAGCAGCTTGGTGTCGAGCTACGAGCAGTACTTC
d_gene: TRBD1; abundance: .; j_gene: TRBJ1-1; v_gene: TRBV11-2; CDR3aa: CASSKGTANTEAFF; CDR3nt: TGTGCCAGCAGCAAAGGGACAGCAAACACTGAAGCTTTCTTT
d_gene: .; abundance: many; j_gene: TRBJ1-5; v_gene: TRBV5-6; CDR3aa: CASSFKGGSNQPQHF; CDR3nt: TGTGCCAGCAGCTTCAAGGGGGGGAGTAATCAGCCCCAGCATTTT
d_gene: TRBD2; abundance: .; j_gene: TRBJ2-3; v_gene: TRBV7-8; CDR3aa: CASSRGLAHNTDTQYF; CDR3nt: TGTGCCAGCAGCCGGGGACTAGCGCACAACACAGATACGCAGTATTTT
d_gene: TRBD1; abundance: .; j_gene: TRBJ1-2; v_gene: TRBV7-8; CDR3aa: CASSLGPGGVYGYTF; CDR3nt: TGTGCCAGCAGCTTAGGGCCAGGGGGCGTCTATGGCTACACCTTC
d_gene: TRBD1; abundance: .; j_gene: TRBJ1-2; v_gene: TRBV30; CDR3aa: CAWSYPGQGYYGYTF; CDR3nt: TGTGCCTGGAGTTATCCGGGACAGGGATACTATGGCTACACCTTC
d_gene: .; abundance: .; j_gene: TRBJ2-7; v_gene: TRBV2; CDR3aa: CASSRETVYEQYF; CDR3nt: TGTGCCAGCTCCCGGGAGACAGTCTACGAGCAGTACTTC
d_gene: .; abundance: .; j_gene: TRBJ2-7; v_gene: TRBV7-9; CDR3aa: CASSLGATTYEQYF; CDR3nt: TGTGCCAGCAGCTTAGGGGCCACAACCTACGAGCAGTACTTC
d_gene: TRBD1; abundance: .; j_gene: TRBJ1-2; v_gene: TRBV19; CDR3aa: CASSENRGYGYTF; CDR3nt: TGTGCCAGTAGTGAAAACAGGGGCTATGGCTACACCTTC
d_gene: .; abundance: .; j_gene: TRBJ2-7; v_gene: TRBV6-1; CDR3aa: CASSPRDTDYEQYF; CDR3nt: TGTGCCAGCAGTCCCCGGGACACCGACTACGAGCAGTACTTC
d_gene: .; abundance: .; j_gene: TRBJ2-3; v_gene: TRBV7-8; CDR3aa: CASSFSWSRVDTQYF; CDR3nt: TGTGCCAGCAGCTTTTCTTGGAGCCGGGTAGATACGCAGTATTTT
d_gene: .; abundance: .; j_gene: TRBJ1-2; v_gene: TRBV2; CDR3aa: CASSFLVTGANYGYTF; CDR3nt: TGTGCCAGCAGTTTCCTCGTGACAGGCGCTAACTATGGCTACACCTTC
d_gene: TRBD2; abundance: once; j_gene: TRBJ2-1; v_gene: TRBV29-1; CDR3aa: CSVAGLASSYNEQFF; CDR3nt: TGCAGCGTAGCGGGACTAGCCAGCTCCTACAATGAGCAGTTCTTC
d_gene: TRBD1; abundance: .; j_gene: TRBJ2-3; v_gene: TRBV28; CDR3aa: CASSAHLTGVTNTDTQYF; CDR3nt: TGTGCCAGCAGTGCCCACTTAACAGGGGTCACAAACACAGATACGCAGTATTTT
d_gene: TRBD2; abundance: .; j_gene: TRBJ2-2; v_gene: TRBV29-1; CDR3aa: CSVEVAGGSTGELFF; CDR3nt: TGCAGCGTTGAAGTCGCGGGAGGTAGCACCGGGGAGCTGTTTTTT
d_gene: .; abundance: .; j_gene: TRBJ1-2; v_gene: TRBV7-2; CDR3aa: CASASSYGYTF; CDR3nt: TGTGCCTCAGCTAGCAGCTATGGCTACACCTTC
d_gene: TRBD1; abundance: .; j_gene: TRBJ1-1; v_gene: TRBV29-1; CDR3aa: CSVVDRGLKRTEAFF; CDR3nt: TGCAGCGTTGTGGACAGGGGGCTTAAGAGGACTGAAGCTTTCTTT
d_gene: .; abundance: .; j_gene: TRBJ1-1; v_gene: TRBV7-6; CDR3aa: CASSLTEGNTEAFF; CDR3nt: TGTGCCAGCAGCTTGACAGAAGGGAACACTGAAGCTTTCTTT
d_gene: TRBD1; abundance: .; j_gene: TRBJ2-7; v_gene: TRBV9; CDR3aa: CASSPDRSVYEQYF; CDR3nt: TGTGCCAGCAGCCCGGACAGGAGCGTCTACGAGCAGTACTTC
d_gene: TRBD1; abundance: .; j_gene: TRBJ1-5; v_gene: TRBV28; CDR3aa: CASSPAGQGEFGNQPQHF; CDR3nt: TGTGCCAGCAGTCCCGCAGGACAGGGGGAGTTTGGCAATCAGCCCCAGCATTTT
d_gene: .; abundance: .; j_gene: TRBJ1-4; v_gene: TRBV4-1; CDR3aa: CASSSRRGGYATNEKLFF; CDR3nt: TGCGCCAGCAGCTCCCGACGGGGGGGCTATGCAACTAATGAAAAACTGTTTTTT
d_gene: TRBD1; abundance: .; j_gene: TRBJ1-5; v_gene: TRBV7-9; CDR3aa: CASSAGTEAQPQHF; CDR3nt: TGTGCCAGCAGCGCCGGGACAGAGGCGCAGCCCCAGCATTTT
d_gene: .; abundance: .; j_gene: TRBJ2-7; v_gene: TRBV6-6; CDR3aa: CASSPTVKEQYF; CDR3nt: TGTGCCAGCAGTCCTACTGTCAAGGAGCAGTACTTC
d_gene: .; abundance: .; j_gene: TRBJ2-7; v_gene: TRBV19; CDR3aa: CASSIRDTSSYEQYF; CDR3nt: TGTGCCAGTAGTATACGGGACACCAGCTCCTACGAGCAGTACTTC
d_gene: .; abundance: few; j_gene: TRBJ2-2; v_gene: TRBV18; CDR3aa: CASSLGLTNTGELFF; CDR3nt: TGTGCCAGCTCCCTAGGACTGACGAACACCGGGGAGCTGTTTTTT
d_gene: TRBD2; abundance: few; j_gene: TRBJ2-3; v_gene: TRBV15; CDR3aa: CATSTLAGVTDTQYF; CDR3nt: TGTGCCACCAGCACCCTAGCGGGAGTAACAGATACGCAGTATTTT
d_gene: .; abundance: .; j_gene: TRBJ1-1; v_gene: TRBV19; CDR3aa: CASSIVSTEAFF; CDR3nt: TGTGCCAGTAGTATAGTGAGCACTGAAGCTTTCTTT
d_gene: TRBD1; abundance: .; j_gene: TRBJ1-1; v_gene: TRBV11-2; CDR3aa: CASSPAQGAPRDTEAFF; CDR3nt: TGTGCCAGCAGCCCTGCCCAGGGGGCGCCCCGGGACACTGAAGCTTTCTTT
d_gene: .; abundance: .; j_gene: TRBJ2-7; v_gene: TRBV4-3; CDR3aa: CASSQERGSYEQYF; CDR3nt: TGCGCCAGCAGCCAAGAAAGGGGCTCCTACGAGCAGTACTTC
d_gene: .; abundance: once; j_gene: TRBJ1-5; v_gene: TRBV6-4; CDR3aa: CASSGGVGQPQHF; CDR3nt: TGTGCCAGCAGTGGCGGTGTGGGTCAGCCCCAGCATTTT
d_gene: TRBD1; abundance: .; j_gene: TRBJ2-6; v_gene: TRBV7-9; CDR3aa: CASSDWTGGTGANVLTF; CDR3nt: TGTGCCAGCAGCGATTGGACAGGGGGCACTGGGGCCAACGTCCTGACTTTC
d_gene: .; abundance: .; j_gene: TRBJ2-6; v_gene: TRBV19; CDR3aa: CASSLDGNSGANVLTF; CDR3nt: TGTGCCAGTAGTTTGGACGGGAACTCTGGGGCCAACGTCCTGACTTTC
d_gene: TRBD1; abundance: .; j_gene: TRBJ1-5; v_gene: TRBV27; CDR3aa: CASSLSGGGQPQHF; CDR3nt: TGTGCCAGCAGTCTTTCAGGGGGTGGCCAGCCCCAGCATTTT
d_gene: TRBD1; abundance: few; j_gene: TRBJ2-7; v_gene: TRBV30; CDR3aa: CAWTNPGQPYEQYF; CDR3nt: TGTGCCTGGACCAATCCGGGACAGCCCTACGAGCAGTACTTC
d_gene: TRBD2; abundance: .; j_gene: TRBJ2-2; v_gene: TRBV4-3; CDR3aa: CASSQELVRGANTGELFF; CDR3nt: TGCGCCAGCAGCCAAGAACTCGTTCGGGGGGCGAACACCGGGGAGCTGTTTTTT
d_gene: .; abundance: .; j_gene: TRBJ2-3; v_gene: TRBV11-2; CDR3aa: CASSSWGLRRTDTQYF; CDR3nt: TGTGCCAGCAGCTCTTGGGGACTTAGGCGGACAGATACGCAGTATTTT
d_gene: .; abundance: .; j_gene: TRBJ2-7; v_gene: TRBV7-9; CDR3aa: CASSLAGNPYEQYF; CDR3nt: TGTGCCAGCAGCTTGGCAGGGAACCCGTACGAGCAGTACTTC
d_gene: TRBD2; abundance: .; j_gene: TRBJ2-1; v_gene: TRBV10-3; CDR3aa: CAIGGTSGRSVNEQFF; CDR3nt: TGTGCCATCGGCGGGACTAGCGGGAGAAGCGTTAATGAGCAGTTCTTC
d_gene: .; abundance: .; j_gene: TRBJ2-7; v_gene: TRBV2; CDR3aa: CASSERSLSSYEQYF; CDR3nt: TGTGCCAGCAGTGAGAGGTCACTCTCCTCCTACGAGCAGTACTTC
d_gene: TRBD1; abundance: .; j_gene: TRBJ2-1; v_gene: TRBV19; CDR3aa: CASSRGQGANEQFF; CDR3nt: TGTGCCAGTAGTAGAGGACAGGGGGCGAATGAGCAGTTCTTC
d_gene: TRBD2; abundance: .; j_gene: TRBJ2-7; v_gene: TRBV30; CDR3aa: CAWSDGLAGEQYF; CDR3nt: TGTGCCTGGAGTGATGGACTAGCGGGCGAGCAGTACTTC
d_gene: .; abundance: once; j_gene: TRBJ1-4; v_gene: TRBV9; CDR3aa: CASSVVGSGEKLFF; CDR3nt: TGTGCCAGCAGCGTAGTAGGTTCGGGTGAAAAACTGTTTTTT
d_gene: TRBD1; abundance: .; j_gene: TRBJ1-5; v_gene: TRBV7-6; CDR3aa: CASSLGDRAGQPQHF; CDR3nt: TGTGCCAGCAGCTTAGGAGACAGGGCCGGTCAGCCCCAGCATTTT
d_gene: .; abundance: .; j_gene: TRBJ1-2; v_gene: TRBV29-1; CDR3aa: CSVEGAAYGYTF; CDR3nt: TGCAGCGTTGAGGGGGCAGCCTATGGCTACACCTTC